This TCR beta chain was identified during a study of tumor-infiltrating lymphocytes in primary liver carcinoma (dated by TCRdb to 2016 to 2017). For the wider study: Between late 2015 and March 2016, about five patients in China with histopathologically diagnosed primary liver carcinoma had their tumors surgically resected. Tumors of the five patients were stage T1-T3 N0M0 with maximum diameters of roughly 4.2 to 10 cm. A total of roughly 35 specimens from 5 patients went through TCRbeta repertoire sequencing, namely 25 tumor regions, 5 adjacent noncancerous liver tissues and 5 peripheral blood samples. Samples yielded roughly 3.5 to 8 million productive TCRbeta reads; read depth did not differ significantly between tissue types. Repertoires from technical replicates were highly reproducible, with mean shared-clone rates approximately 0.88 and correlation coefficients above 0.98. The five patients, three men and two women aged 30 to 69 years, had hepatocellular carcinoma (four) or combined HCC and intrahepatic cholangiocarcinoma (one). TCRbeta repertoire sequencing, expression microarrays and whole-exome sequencing were combined in the study across five regions of each liver tumor, with adjacent normal tissue and blood also included.

Blood RNA was extracted from unsorted whole blood using TRIzol reagent, and germline DNA was obtained with the DNeasy Blood & Tissue kit. At the time of sampling, the patients had chronic HBV infection and had not received any treatment. Approximately 4 milliliters of peripheral blood were collected into K2EDTA tubes before surgery. On this clonotype: Its antigen remains undetermined. Relative to the germline gene, one junction end is altered; a read error may explain this.

TCRbeta-specific cDNA was reverse-transcribed from roughly 500 ng total RNA using a constant-region primer and ProtoScript II reverse transcriptase. The TCRbeta libraries were prepared through three rounds of nested multiplex PCR following a slightly modified ARM-PCR procedure. Multiplex TRBV1-TRBV30 forward primers and a Cbeta reverse primer were used in the first two PCR rounds, each of which was run for approximately 9 cycles. A final 25-cycle PCR with Deep VentR polymerase added sample barcodes and Illumina adapters. Before sequencing, amplicons between 200 and 500 bp were purified from gel using a QIAquick gel extraction kit. An Illumina HiSeq 2500 was used to sequence the TCRbeta amplicons with 250-bp paired-end reads. For the original study's pipeline: Quality trimming of reads was performed with Trimmomatic v0.33, and paired reads were merged with FLASH v1.2.11 so that full CDR3 sequences could be recovered. MiGEC v1.2.1b assigned V, D and J germline segments to the rearranged TCRbeta sequences. Clonotype statistics, along with Shannon-Wiener diversity indices, were calculated using VDJtools v1.0.0. Except for diversity analysis, only each sample's 250 most abundant clonotypes were used in subsequent analyses to reduce sampling bias. TCRdb ran its own pipeline on the public reads, namely fastp trimming at Q25 and MiXCR clone calling, and kept in-frame beta chains. Every entry covers one CDR3 protein and lists the most common genes and DNA from its rows. The V and J calls shown here were made by TCRdb, not taken from the authors' results. The table for this sample lists 300,000 to 350,000 distinct CDR3 sequences; about 65% of them were counted only once. The ten largest clones add up to about 6.5% of the sample.

The germline V gene sets CDR1 to MNHNS and CDR2 to SASEGT. Measured from the cysteine to the phenylalanine, the CDR3 is 14 residues long. The retained sequence is limited to the CDR3, 42 bases, with the frame set at the first base. The study at large found these results: Since the samples were bulk and unsorted, there was no way to compare CD4+ and CD8+ T cell repertoires. Repertoire overlap was higher between tumor regions (mean about 36%) than tumor-adjacent (17%) or tumor-blood (approximately 14%) pairs, consistent with antigen-driven expansion. With just four to six patients in the study, the authors point out that the findings should be validated in a larger study. The top 250 clones made up a significantly larger repertoire fraction in tumors than in blood (p = 0.039). Because sequencing covered only the TCR beta chain and unpaired alpha chains were not captured, true repertoire diversity is likely underestimated.

The sequencing input was peripheral blood. The TCR sequence derives from a man in his forties with primary liver carcinoma and hepatitis B virus infection. This chain is built from TRBV6-1 and TRBJ1-6; the D segment cannot be called with confidence. Read as DNA, the sequence is TGTGCCAGTAGTGCCTTTGCTCCTAATTCAGCCCTCCACTTT. The resulting protein is CASSAFAPNSALHF.